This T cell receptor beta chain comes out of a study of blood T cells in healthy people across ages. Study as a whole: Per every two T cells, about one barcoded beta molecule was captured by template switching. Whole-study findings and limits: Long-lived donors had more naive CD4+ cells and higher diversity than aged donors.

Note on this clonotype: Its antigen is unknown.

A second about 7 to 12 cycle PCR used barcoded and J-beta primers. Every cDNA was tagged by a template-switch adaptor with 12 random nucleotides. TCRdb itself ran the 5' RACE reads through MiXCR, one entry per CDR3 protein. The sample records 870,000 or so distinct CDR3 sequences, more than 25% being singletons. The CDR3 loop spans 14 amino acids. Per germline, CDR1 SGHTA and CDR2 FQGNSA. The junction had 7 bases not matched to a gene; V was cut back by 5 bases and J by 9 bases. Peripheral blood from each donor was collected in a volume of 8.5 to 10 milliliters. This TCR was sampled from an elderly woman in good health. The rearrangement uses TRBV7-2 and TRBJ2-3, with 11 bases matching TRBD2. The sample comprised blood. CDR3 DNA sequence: TGTGCCAGCAGCGCGGGACTAGCGGTCGGGACGCAGTATTTT. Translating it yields CASSAGLAVGTQYF.